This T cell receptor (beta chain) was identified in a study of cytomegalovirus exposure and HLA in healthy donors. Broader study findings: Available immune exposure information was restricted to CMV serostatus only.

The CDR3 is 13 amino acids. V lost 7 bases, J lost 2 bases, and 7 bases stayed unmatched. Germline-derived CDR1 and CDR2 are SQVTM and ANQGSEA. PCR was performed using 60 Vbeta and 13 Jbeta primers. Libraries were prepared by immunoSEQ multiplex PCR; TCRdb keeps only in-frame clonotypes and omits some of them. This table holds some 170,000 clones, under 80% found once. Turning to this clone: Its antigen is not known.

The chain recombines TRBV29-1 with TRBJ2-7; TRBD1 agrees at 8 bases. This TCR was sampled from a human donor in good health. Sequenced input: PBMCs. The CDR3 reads CSAKRTGTYEQYF. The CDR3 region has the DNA TGCAGCGCCAAAAGGACAGGGACCTACGAGCAGTACTTC.